This TCR beta chain was identified during a study of OX40 agonist ivuxolimab in advanced cancers. Study-level information: Antecedent anti-PD-1, anti-PD-L1 or anti-CTLA-4 therapy was permissible, with around 40% having received some.

Blood sampling took place at baseline, cycle 4 day 1, and cycle 7 day 1. Notes on this clone: Antigen unknown.

Study-level findings and limits: Patients with a partial response at 0.1-3.0 mg/kg had among the lowest clonal expansion.

Here immunoSEQ multiplex PCR was the method, and the copy in TCRdb shows in-frame clones only, minus some. The table shows some 100,000 clones, with 85% to 95% occurring only once. Germline V gene sequence: CDR1 MNHNS, CDR2 SASEGT. Trimming left V 6 bases short and J 1 base short, with 13 bases between. This CDR3 region has 15 residues. The clonotype comes from an adult with an advanced solid tumor such as melanoma, head and neck, liver or kidney cancer. Specimen: CD4+ or CD8+ T cells sorted from blood, collected in a trial of the OX40 agonist ivuxolimab. The rearrangement joins TRBV6-1 to TRBJ1-5, with D possibly TRBD1 on 5 matching bases. The CDR3 nucleotides are TGTGCCAGCAGGCCCGGGGGGAAGAGCAATCAGCCCCAGCATTTT. Encoded protein: CASRPGGKSNQPQHF.